This TCR beta chain was found in a study of control samples from healthy donors and cancer patients. Deletions cut 2 bases from V and 4 bases from J, with 5 bases between. This CDR3 comprises 12 residues. Germline V gene data show CDR1 as SNHLY and CDR2 as FYNNEI. Assay used: immunoSEQ multiplex PCR; TCRdb lists only in-frame clones, some missing. Of 80,000 to 100,000 clones listed, 80% to 95% are singletons. This clone was picked up a small number of times. The sequence came from a human donor in good health. The donor label of this sample is uncertain. The rearrangement joins TRBV2 to TRBJ1-2; D gene uncertain. The sequenced sample consisted of blood. DNA for the CDR3: TGTGCCAGCAGTGAACAGCGCTATGGCTACACCTTC. The encoded protein is CASSEQRYGYTF.